Listed below are T cell receptor beta chains from one sample, sequenced in a study of PD-L1 blockade in urothelial cancer. Profiling relied on immunoSEQ multiplex PCR, and the TCRdb table lists in-frame clones only, not all of them. There are some 120,000 clones in the sample; around 89% occur only once, and around 1.7% lies in the top ten. Sequencing used PBMCs, obtained around atezolizumab (anti-PD-L1) treatment. The receptors stem from a man between 60 and 75 years old with urothelial cancer. Both conserved end residues are part of each CDR3. The order of the fields is D gene, J gene, clone size, V gene, CDR3 protein, CDR3 DNA. D genes are given only for firm matches. Not every row has a clone size; where given, it reads once, few, many or a size class.

NA | TRBJ2-2 | NA | TRBV6-4 | CASRPDRSAGELFF | TGTGCCAGCAGGCCCGACAGGTCCGCCGGGGAGCTGTTTTTT
TRBD1 | TRBJ2-2 | few | TRBV5-6 | CASSHWTGYTGELFF | TGTGCCAGCAGCCATTGGACAGGTTATACCGGGGAGCTGTTTTTT
NA | TRBJ2-7 | NA | TRBV5-4 | CASSPGNGEQYF | TGTGCCAGCAGCCCAGGGAATGGCGAGCAGTACTTC
NA | TRBJ2-7 | NA | TRBV18 | CASSRGVSDEQYF | TGTGCCAGCTCACGGGGAGTCAGCGACGAGCAGTACTTC
TRBD2 | TRBJ2-7 | NA | TRBV28 | CASSRTSGGNSYEQYF | TGTGCCAGCAGTAGGACTAGCGGGGGGAACTCCTACGAGCAGTACTTC
TRBD2 | TRBJ2-1 | NA | TRBV2 | CASSLLAGSYNEQFF | TGTGCCAGCAGCCTTCTAGCGGGGTCCTACAATGAGCAGTTCTTC
NA | TRBJ2-7 | NA | TRBV14 | CASTKDGTHEQYF | TGTGCCAGCACCAAGGACGGGACACACGAGCAGTACTTC
TRBD1 | TRBJ1-5 | NA | TRBV7-8 | CASSLEGGPSNQPQHF | TGTGCCAGCAGCTTAGAAGGGGGCCCTAGCAATCAGCCCCAGCATTTT
NA | TRBJ2-1 | NA | TRBV30 | CAWKGNREQFF | TGTGCCTGGAAGGGGAATCGGGAGCAGTTCTTC
NA | TRBJ2-4 | NA | TRBV11-3 | CASSLEEANIQYF | TGTGCCAGCAGCTTAGAGGAGGCGAACATTCAGTACTTC
NA | TRBJ1-5 | NA | TRBV2 | CASSGTYSNQPQHF | TGTGCCAGCAGCGGGACATATAGCAATCAGCCCCAGCATTTT
NA | TRBJ2-1 | once | TRBV27 | CASNTGTISYNEQFF | TGTGCCAGCAATACCGGGACAATCTCCTACAATGAGCAGTTCTTC
NA | TRBJ1-1 | NA | TRBV6-6 | CASTWGGNSPEAFF | TGTGCCAGCACCTGGGGGGGCAACAGCCCTGAAGCTTTCTTT
NA | TRBJ2-7 | NA | TRBV6-1 | CASRETGTYEQYF | TGTGCCAGCAGGGAGACAGGAACCTACGAGCAGTACTTC
NA | TRBJ1-2 | NA | TRBV7-9 | CASSLSDRIIYGYTF | TGTGCCAGCAGCTTAAGCGACAGAATAATCTATGGCTACACCTTC
TRBD2 | TRBJ2-3 | NA | TRBV18 | CASSPPTGGRRTDTQYF | TGTGCCAGCTCACCACCGACGGGGGGGCGACGCACAGATACGCAGTATTTT
TRBD2 | TRBJ2-5 | NA | TRBV11-3 | CASSLPGLAEETQYF | TGTGCCAGCAGCTTACCGGGACTAGCGGAAGAGACCCAGTACTTC
NA | TRBJ1-1 | NA | TRBV6-5 | CASSSTQNTEAFF | TGTGCCAGCAGTTCTACCCAGAACACTGAAGCTTTCTTT
NA | TRBJ2-7 | NA | TRBV28 | CASTTLSHEQYF | TGTGCCAGCACGACATTGTCCCACGAGCAGTACTTC
NA | TRBJ2-2 | NA | TRBV7-7 | CASSSQSLGALWTGELFF | TGTGCTAGCAGCTCCCAAAGTCTGGGGGCCTTATGGACCGGGGAGCTGTTTTTT
TRBD1 | TRBJ1-2 | NA | TRBV6-5 | CAVRGGTGDGYTF | TGTGCCGTTCGGGGGGGGACAGGGGACGGCTACACCTTC
TRBD2 | TRBJ2-3 | NA | TRBV7-3 | CASSLGPGLAGTTDTQYF | TGTGCCAGCAGCTTGGGTCCGGGACTAGCGGGAACTACAGATACGCAGTATTTT
NA | TRBJ2-7 | NA | TRBV10-1 | CASSALAAAGQYF | TGCGCCAGCAGTGCCCTAGCCGCGGCCGGGCAGTACTTC
TRBD1 | TRBJ2-3 | NA | TRBV14 | CASSPWGQSYRADTQYF | TGTGCCAGCAGCCCCTGGGGACAGTCTTATCGAGCAGATACGCAGTATTTT
TRBD2 | TRBJ2-1 | NA | TRBV6-5 | CASSYSPPGTSHEQFF | TGTGCCAGCAGTTATTCCCCCCCCGGGACTAGCCACGAGCAGTTCTTC
NA | TRBJ1-4 | NA | TRBV29-1 | CSVELGLDEKLFF | TGCAGCGTTGAGCTCGGGTTGGATGAAAAACTGTTTTTT
NA | TRBJ2-3 | NA | TRBV9 | CASSASVQTTDTQYF | TGTGCCAGCAGCGCGTCTGTACAGACAACAGATACGCAGTATTTT
NA | TRBJ1-5 | NA | TRBV5-6 | CASSLGTGSNQPQHF | TGTGCCAGCAGCCTGGGGACGGGGAGCAATCAGCCCCAGCATTTT
NA | TRBJ1-4 | NA | TRBV7-2 | CASSMGQTTTNEKLFF | TGTGCCAGCAGTATGGGCCAGACCACAACTAATGAAAAACTGTTTTTT
TRBD2 | TRBJ2-3 | NA | TRBV29-1 | CSVGWGLADSTDTQYF | TGCAGCGTTGGGTGGGGACTAGCGGATTCCACAGATACGCAGTATTTT
TRBD2 | TRBJ2-3 | NA | TRBV9 | CASSASGEPSTDTQYF | TGTGCCAGCAGCGCTAGCGGGGAACCAAGCACAGATACGCAGTATTTT
TRBD1 | TRBJ2-1 | NA | TRBV4-1 | CASSQEGGQGLGREQFF | TGCGCCAGCAGCCAAGAAGGGGGACAGGGGTTAGGTCGTGAGCAGTTCTTC
NA | TRBJ2-6 | NA | TRBV5-1 | CASSLARVSGANVLTF | TGCGCCAGCAGCTTGGCCAGGGTCTCTGGGGCCAACGTCCTGACTTTC
TRBD1 | TRBJ1-5 | once | TRBV15 | CATSSLGTGILSNQPQHF | TGTGCCACCAGCAGTCTTGGGACAGGGATCCTAAGCAATCAGCCCCAGCATTTT
NA | TRBJ2-2 | once | TRBV5-5 | CASRDNMNTGELFF | TGTGCCAGCAGGGACAATATGAACACCGGGGAGCTGTTTTTT
TRBD1 | TRBJ1-2 | NA | TRBV11-2 | CASSSQGALYGYTF | TGTGCCAGCAGCTCACAGGGGGCCCTCTATGGCTACACCTTC
TRBD1 | TRBJ1-5 | few | TRBV28 | CASSLSQGILNQPQHF | TGTGCCAGCAGTTTATCACAGGGGATTCTGAATCAGCCCCAGCATTTT
TRBD1 | TRBJ1-4 | NA | TRBV9 | CASRPSGTDNEKLFF | TGTGCCAGCCGACCCTCCGGGACAGATAATGAAAAACTGTTTTTT
TRBD1 | TRBJ2-3 | NA | TRBV9 | CASSVAGQGSTDTQYF | TGTGCCAGCAGCGTAGCCGGACAGGGAAGCACAGATACGCAGTATTTT
NA | TRBJ2-7 | NA | TRBV5-5 | CASSRTLSYEQYF | TGTGCCAGCAGCCGGACACTTTCCTACGAGCAGTACTTC
NA | TRBJ2-7 | NA | TRBV19 | CASSIKGDTFSYEQYF | TGTGCCAGTAGTATTAAGGGGGACACCTTCTCCTACGAGCAGTACTTC
TRBD1 | TRBJ2-7 | NA | TRBV7-8 | CASSFSGQPFNEQYF | TGTGCCAGCAGCTTCTCGGGACAGCCCTTTAACGAGCAGTACTTC
TRBD2 | TRBJ2-7 | NA | TRBV5-1 | CASSGVGLAGAEQYF | TGCGCCAGCAGCGGGGTGGGACTAGCGGGAGCCGAGCAGTACTTC
TRBD1 | TRBJ2-3 | NA | TRBV25-1 | CASIEQGWTDTQYF | TGTGCCAGCATAGAACAGGGGTGGACAGATACGCAGTATTTT
TRBD1 | TRBJ1-5 | NA | TRBV28 | CASSFSDRPGQPQHF | TGTGCCAGCAGTTTTTCGGACAGGCCAGGTCAGCCCCAGCATTTT
TRBD1 | TRBJ1-4 | NA | TRBV5-4 | CASSLDRGRGEKLFF | TGTGCCAGCAGCCTAGACAGGGGGCGAGGGGAAAAACTGTTTTTT
NA | TRBJ2-3 | NA | TRBV6-1 | CASSEVVALGRDTQYF | TGTGCCAGCAGTGAAGTCGTAGCGCTGGGGAGAGATACGCAGTATTTT
TRBD2 | TRBJ2-1 | NA | TRBV19 | CASSIDLTSGGADEQFF | TGTGCCAGTAGTATAGATTTAACCAGCGGGGGGGCTGATGAGCAGTTCTTC